The rows below give T cell receptor beta chains drawn from one sample of a study of T-cell memory formation after mild COVID-19. MiXCR, run by TCRdb on the 5' RACE reads, gives a single entry per CDR3 protein. The table records fewer than 200,000 distinct CDR3 sequences, approximately 13% of them present only once. The sample comprised PBMCs or a T cell subset sorted from them (not recorded which). The receptors originated from a man between 18 and 29 years old who had mild COVID-19 (a few samples of this study predate the infection). Cell type and time point are not known. CDR3s include the opening cysteine and the closing phenylalanine or tryptophan. A D gene is named only where the DNA matches it firmly. Not every row has a clone size; where given, it reads once, few, many or a size class.

clone_size,d_call,j_call,v_call,cdr3_aa,cdr3_nt
few,TRBD1,TRBJ2-3,TRBV24-1,CATSDPGRQGKDTQYF,TGTGCCACCAGTGATCCCGGGAGACAGGGGAAAGATACGCAGTATTTT
.,TRBD1,TRBJ2-3,TRBV29-1,CSVGQGLADTQYF,TGCAGCGTTGGACAGGGTTTGGCAGATACGCAGTATTTT
.,.,TRBJ1-5,TRBV23-1,CASTSPRSAAYNQPQHF,TGCGCCAGTACCTCCCCGCGGTCAGCGGCGTACAATCAGCCCCAGCATTTT
.,.,TRBJ2-3,TRBV7-9,CASSAEDTQYF,TGTGCCAGCAGCGCAGAAGATACGCAGTATTTT
few,.,TRBJ2-6,TRBV25-1,CASSEFGSSGANVLTF,TGTGCCAGCAGTGAGTTCGGGAGCTCTGGGGCCAACGTCCTGACTTTC
few,.,TRBJ2-7,TRBV15,CATSTHQGLVYEQYF,TGTGCCACCAGTACCCATCAGGGTCTGGTCTACGAGCAGTACTTC
many,.,TRBJ2-1,TRBV7-9,CASSLLGAEQFF,TGTGCCAGCAGCCTCCTAGGAGCCGAGCAGTTCTTC
.,.,TRBJ1-3,TRBV20-1,CSVRIGSGNTIYF,TGCAGTGTTAGGATCGGCTCTGGAAACACCATATATTTT
.,.,TRBJ2-1,TRBV6-2/TRBV6-3,CASSKGPTPSGNEQFF,TGTGCCAGCAGTAAGGGCCCCACCCCCTCGGGCAATGAGCAGTTCTTC
.,.,TRBJ2-3,TRBV20-1,CSAQSGYTDTQYF,TGCAGTGCTCAAAGCGGATACACAGATACGCAGTATTTT
few,.,TRBJ1-2,TRBV23-1,CASSQGQAYGYTF,TGCGCCAGCAGTCAAGGGCAAGCCTATGGCTACACCTTC
few,.,TRBJ2-3,TRBV11-1,CASREGQPGTDTQYF,TGTGCCAGCAGGGAAGGGCAGCCAGGCACAGATACGCAGTATTTT
.,.,TRBJ1-5,TRBV4-1,CASSQEAQPGGPQHF,TGCGCCAGCAGCCAAGAGGCCCAGCCGGGGGGGCCCCAGCATTTT
.,TRBD2,TRBJ2-2,TRBV5-1,CASSLYGGGALSTGELFF,TGCGCCAGCAGCTTGTACGGCGGGGGGGCCCTAAGCACCGGGGAGCTGTTTTTT
few,.,TRBJ2-2,TRBV12-3/TRBV12-4,CASSLGIRSRFTGELFF,TGTGCCAGCAGTTTAGGGATTAGAAGCCGGTTCACCGGGGAGCTGTTTTTT
few,TRBD2,TRBJ2-5,TRBV7-3,CASSLSPTSIETQYF,TGTGCCAGCAGCTTAAGCCCGACTAGCATAGAGACCCAGTACTTC
.,.,TRBJ1-4,TRBV18,CASSPQGSEKLFF,TGTGCCAGCTCACCACAGGGTAGTGAAAAACTGTTTTTT
.,.,TRBJ1-4,TRBV7-2,CASSPVRDKFEKLFF,TGTGCCAGCAGCCCAGTTCGGGACAAATTTGAAAAACTGTTTTTT
.,.,TRBJ2-3,TRBV24-1,CATSDQDGYTDTQYF,TGTGCCACCAGTGACCAGGACGGATACACAGATACGCAGTATTTT
many,.,TRBJ1-4,TRBV6-5,CASQPLGATNEKLFF,TGTGCCAGCCAGCCCCTAGGAGCAACTAATGAAAAACTGTTTTTT
many,TRBD1,TRBJ1-2,TRBV5-5,CASSPGDSNYGYTF,TGTGCCAGCAGCCCGGGGGACAGCAACTATGGCTACACCTTC
few,TRBD2,TRBJ2-1,TRBV4-1,CASSRISGGLSYNEQFF,TGCGCCAGCAGTAGAATTAGCGGGGGCCTCTCCTACAATGAGCAGTTCTTC
few,.,TRBJ2-7,TRBV7-8,CASSSPGSGTPYEQYF,TGTGCCAGCAGCTCTCCGGGATCTGGGACACCCTACGAGCAGTACTTC
.,.,TRBJ2-7,TRBV3-1,CASSIAAGVGEQYF,TGTGCCAGCAGCATTGCGGCAGGGGTGGGCGAGCAGTACTTC
.,.,TRBJ1-3,TRBV5-1,CASSQGPIVEGNTIYF,TGCGCCAGCAGCCAGGGACCCATTGTGGAGGGAAACACCATATATTTT
few,.,TRBJ2-7,TRBV29-1,CSVEGPGGYEQYF,TGCAGCGTTGAGGGTCCCGGGGGCTACGAGCAGTACTTC
few,.,TRBJ1-1,TRBV7-2,CASSTGVSTEAFF,TGTGCCAGCAGCACCGGTGTATCCACTGAAGCTTTCTTT
.,.,TRBJ2-3,TRBV7-2,CASSSPFPDTQYF,TGTGCCAGCAGCTCTCCTTTTCCCGATACGCAGTATTTT
.,.,TRBJ1-1,TRBV20-1,CRADRTEAFF,TGCAGGGCTGACCGGACTGAAGCTTTCTTT
.,.,TRBJ1-1,TRBV19,CASSKRGNTEAFF,TGTGCCAGTAGTAAGAGGGGGAACACTGAAGCTTTCTTT
few,.,TRBJ2-1,TRBV7-2,CASSPDGVRGEQFF,TGTGCCAGCAGCCCAGACGGGGTACGAGGTGAGCAGTTCTTC
.,TRBD2,TRBJ2-7,TRBV5-1,CASSFSGGPYEQYF,TGCGCCAGCAGCTTTAGCGGGGGGCCCTACGAGCAGTACTTC
.,.,TRBJ2-3,TRBV20-1,CSATRGGPADTQYF,TGCAGTGCTACCCGCGGCGGCCCCGCAGATACGCAGTATTTT
.,.,TRBJ2-5,TRBV5-1,CASSAAETQYF,TGCGCCAGCAGCGCCGCGGAGACCCAGTACTTC
.,TRBD1,TRBJ1-5,TRBV5-1,CASSLSPSRDRGHQPQHF,TGCGCCAGCAGCTTGAGCCCGTCCCGGGACAGGGGTCATCAGCCCCAGCATTTT
many,.,TRBJ2-3,TRBV5-1,CASSLALGGGTDTQYF,TGCGCCAGCAGCTTGGCCCTGGGCGGGGGCACAGATACGCAGTATTTT
few,TRBD1,TRBJ1-1,TRBV20-1,CSARPLQGGTEAFF,TGCAGTGCTAGGCCTCTACAGGGGGGAACTGAAGCTTTCTTT
few,TRBD2,TRBJ2-2,TRBV20-1,CSARDLSGGRELFF,TGCAGTGCTAGAGATCTTAGCGGGGGGCGGGAGCTGTTTTTT
.,TRBD1,TRBJ2-5,TRBV5-1,CASSLVGTGAPQETQYF,TGCGCCAGCAGCTTGGTTGGGACAGGGGCCCCCCAAGAGACCCAGTACTTC
few,.,TRBJ1-1,TRBV7-2,CASSLDWLVTEAFF,TGTGCCAGCAGCTTAGATTGGTTGGTCACTGAAGCTTTCTTT
once,.,TRBJ1-5,TRBV12-3/TRBV12-4,CASSLSAPLTVPPQHF,TGTGCCAGCAGTTTATCCGCCCCACTAACCGTTCCGCCCCAGCATTTT
few,.,TRBJ1-1,TRBV12-3/TRBV12-4,CASSLRQKNTEAFF,TGTGCCAGCAGTTTGAGACAGAAGAACACTGAAGCTTTCTTT
few,TRBD2,TRBJ2-2,TRBV20-1,CSAQRLAQYTGELFF,TGCAGTGCGCAAAGACTAGCGCAGTACACCGGGGAGCTGTTTTTT
.,.,TRBJ2-3,TRBV7-3,CASSPTPVFSTDTQYF,TGTGCCAGCAGCCCGACCCCGGTGTTCAGCACAGATACGCAGTATTTT
few,.,TRBJ2-5,TRBV7-9,CASSKYRDQETQYF,TGTGCCAGCAGCAAATACAGAGACCAAGAGACCCAGTACTTC
few,.,TRBJ2-1,TRBV12-3/TRBV12-4,CASRAQGGAYNEQFF,TGTGCCAGCAGGGCACAGGGGGGGGCATACAATGAGCAGTTCTTC
few,.,TRBJ2-2,TRBV2,CASSEMTASVGNGELFF,TGTGCCAGCAGTGAGATGACAGCCTCGGTAGGAAACGGGGAGCTGTTTTTT
few,TRBD2,TRBJ2-1,TRBV6-5,CASSYGLAVNEQFF,TGTGCCAGCAGTTACGGGCTAGCGGTTAATGAGCAGTTCTTC
.,.,TRBJ2-2,TRBV11-2,CASSSPRPTNTGELFF,TGTGCCAGCAGTTCCCCCCGGCCTACGAACACCGGGGAGCTGTTTTTT
.,TRBD1,TRBJ2-7,TRBV18,CASSLGQGRNGEQYF,TGTGCCAGCTCCCTTGGACAGGGAAGGAACGGCGAGCAGTACTTC
many,.,TRBJ2-5,TRBV5-1,CASSLALGPATQETQYF,TGCGCCAGCAGCTTGGCACTAGGACCGGCGACACAAGAGACCCAGTACTTC
.,TRBD1,TRBJ2-5,TRBV24-1,CATSAGQGTKTQYF,TGTGCCACCAGTGCGGGACAGGGGACAAAGACCCAGTACTTC
.,.,TRBJ2-1,TRBV5-1,CASSLDINEQFF,TGCGCCAGCAGCTTGGACATCAATGAGCAGTTCTTC